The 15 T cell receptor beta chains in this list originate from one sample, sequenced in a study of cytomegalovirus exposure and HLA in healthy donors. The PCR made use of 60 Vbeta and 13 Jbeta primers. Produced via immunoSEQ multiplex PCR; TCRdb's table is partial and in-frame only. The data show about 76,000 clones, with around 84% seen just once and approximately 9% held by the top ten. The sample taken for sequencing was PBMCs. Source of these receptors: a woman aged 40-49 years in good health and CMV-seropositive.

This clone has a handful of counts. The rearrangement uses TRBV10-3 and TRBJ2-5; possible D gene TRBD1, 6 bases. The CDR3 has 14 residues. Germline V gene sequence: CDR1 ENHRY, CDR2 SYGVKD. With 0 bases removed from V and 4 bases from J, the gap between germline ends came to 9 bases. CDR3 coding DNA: TGTGCCATCAGTGAGTCGTCAGGGGCAGAGACCCAGTACTTC. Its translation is CAISESSGAETQYF.

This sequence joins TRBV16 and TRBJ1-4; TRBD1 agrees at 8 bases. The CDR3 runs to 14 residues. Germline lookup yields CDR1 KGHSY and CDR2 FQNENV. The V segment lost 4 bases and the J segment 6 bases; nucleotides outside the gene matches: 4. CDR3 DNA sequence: TGTGCCAGCAGCCCGAGGACAGGGTATGAAAAACTGTTTTTT. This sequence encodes CASSPRTGYEKLFF.

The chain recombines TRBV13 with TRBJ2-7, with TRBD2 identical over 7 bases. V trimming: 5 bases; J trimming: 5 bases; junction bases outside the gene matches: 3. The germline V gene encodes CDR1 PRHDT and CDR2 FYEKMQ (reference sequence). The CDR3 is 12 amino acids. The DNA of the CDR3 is TGTGCCAGCAGCACCCGGGAGGACGAGCAGTACTTC. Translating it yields CASSTREDEQYF. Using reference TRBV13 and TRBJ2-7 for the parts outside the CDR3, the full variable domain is AAGVIQSPRHLIKEKRETATLKCYPIPRHDTVYWYQQGPGQDPQFLISFYEKMQSDKGSIPDRFSAQQFSDYHSELNMSSLELGDSALYFCASSTREDEQYFGPGTRLTVT.

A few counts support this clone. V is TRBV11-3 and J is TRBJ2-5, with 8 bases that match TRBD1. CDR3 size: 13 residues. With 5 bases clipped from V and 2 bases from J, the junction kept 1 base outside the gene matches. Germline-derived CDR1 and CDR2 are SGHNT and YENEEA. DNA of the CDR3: TGTGCCAGCAGCCGGGACAGGCAAGAGACCCAGTACTTC. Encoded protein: CASSRDRQETQYF.

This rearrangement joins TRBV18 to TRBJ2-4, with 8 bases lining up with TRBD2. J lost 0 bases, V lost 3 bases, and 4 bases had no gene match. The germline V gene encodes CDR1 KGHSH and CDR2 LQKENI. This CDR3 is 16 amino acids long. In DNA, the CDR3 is TGTGCCAGCTCACCTGGGACTAGAGTAGCCAAAAACATTCAGTACTTC. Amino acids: CASSPGTRVAKNIQYF.

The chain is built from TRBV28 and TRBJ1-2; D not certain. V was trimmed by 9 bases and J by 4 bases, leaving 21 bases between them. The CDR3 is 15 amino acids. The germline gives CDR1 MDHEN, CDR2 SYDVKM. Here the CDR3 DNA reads TGTGCCAGTAGACAAAGTGGGCTTTCTGGCTATGGCTACACCTTC. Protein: CASRQSGLSGYGYTF.

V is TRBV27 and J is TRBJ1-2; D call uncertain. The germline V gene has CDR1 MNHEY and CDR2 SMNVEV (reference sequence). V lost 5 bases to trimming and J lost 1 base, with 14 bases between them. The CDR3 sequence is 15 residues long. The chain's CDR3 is CASSRTIDINYGYTF. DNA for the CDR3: TGTGCCAGCAGTCGTACCATTGACATTAACTATGGCTACACCTTC.

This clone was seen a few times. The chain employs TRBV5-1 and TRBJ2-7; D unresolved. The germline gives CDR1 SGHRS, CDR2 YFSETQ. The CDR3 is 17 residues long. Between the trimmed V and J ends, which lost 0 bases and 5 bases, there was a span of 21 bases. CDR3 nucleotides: TGCGCCAGCAGCTTGGGGGTAGAGGCCCCAATACTCCACGAGCAGTACTTC. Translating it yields CASSLGVEAPILHEQYF.

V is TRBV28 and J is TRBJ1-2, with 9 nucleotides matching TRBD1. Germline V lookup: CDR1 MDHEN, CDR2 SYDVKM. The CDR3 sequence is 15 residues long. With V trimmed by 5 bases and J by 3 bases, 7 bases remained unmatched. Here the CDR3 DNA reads TGTGCCAGCAGTCCCCGGGACAGGGCGGACTATGGCTACACCTTC. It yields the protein CASSPRDRADYGYTF.

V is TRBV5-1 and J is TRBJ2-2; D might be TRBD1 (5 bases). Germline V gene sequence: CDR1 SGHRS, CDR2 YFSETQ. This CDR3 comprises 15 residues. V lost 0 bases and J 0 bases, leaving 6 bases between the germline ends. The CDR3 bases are TGCGCCAGCAGCTTGGACAGGCCGAACACCGGGGAGCTGTTTTTT. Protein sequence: CASSLDRPNTGELFF.

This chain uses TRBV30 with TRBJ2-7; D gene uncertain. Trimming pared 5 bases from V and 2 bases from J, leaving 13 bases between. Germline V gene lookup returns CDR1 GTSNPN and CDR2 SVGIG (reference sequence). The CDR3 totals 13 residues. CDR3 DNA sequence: TGTGCCTGGGCGACCCAGGTGACCTACGAGCAGTACTTC. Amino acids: CAWATQVTYEQYF.

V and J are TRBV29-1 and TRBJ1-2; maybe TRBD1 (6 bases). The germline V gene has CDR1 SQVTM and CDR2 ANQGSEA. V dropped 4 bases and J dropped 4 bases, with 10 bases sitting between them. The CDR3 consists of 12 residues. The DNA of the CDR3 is TGCAGCGTTGTTATAGGGGGCTATGGCTACACCTTC. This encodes CSVVIGGYGYTF.

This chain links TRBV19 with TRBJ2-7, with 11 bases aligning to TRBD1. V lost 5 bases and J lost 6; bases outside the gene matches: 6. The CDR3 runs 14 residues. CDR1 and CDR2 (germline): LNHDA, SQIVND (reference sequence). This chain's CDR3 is CASSEGQGGSEQYF. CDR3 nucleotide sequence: TGTGCCAGTAGTGAGGGACAGGGGGGTTCCGAGCAGTACTTC.

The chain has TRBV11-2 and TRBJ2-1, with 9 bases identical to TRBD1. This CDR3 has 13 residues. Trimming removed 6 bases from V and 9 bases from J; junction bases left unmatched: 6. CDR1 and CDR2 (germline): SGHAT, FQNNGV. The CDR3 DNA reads TGTGCCAGCAGTCCACAGGGGGCAGTTGAGCAGTTCTTC. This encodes CASSPQGAVEQFF. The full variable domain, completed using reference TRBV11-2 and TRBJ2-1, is EAGVAQSPRYKIIEKRQSVAFWCNPISGHATLYWYQQILGQGPKLLIQFQNNGVVDDSQLPKDRFSAERLKGVDSTLKIQPAKLEDSAVYLCASSPQGAVEQFFGPGTRLTVL.

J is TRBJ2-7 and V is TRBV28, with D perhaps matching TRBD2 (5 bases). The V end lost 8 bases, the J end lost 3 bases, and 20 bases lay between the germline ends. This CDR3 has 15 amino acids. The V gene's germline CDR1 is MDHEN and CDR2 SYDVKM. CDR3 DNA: TGTGCCAGCCACCCCGCGGGCTACGGGATCTACGAGCAGTACTTC. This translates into CASHPAGYGIYEQYF. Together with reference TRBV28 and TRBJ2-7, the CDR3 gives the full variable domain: DVKVTQSSRYLVKRTGEKVFLECVQDMDHENMFWYRQDPGLGLRLIYFSYDVKMKEKGDIPEGYSVSREKKERFSLILESASTNQTSMYLCASHPAGYGIYEQYFGPGTRLTVT.